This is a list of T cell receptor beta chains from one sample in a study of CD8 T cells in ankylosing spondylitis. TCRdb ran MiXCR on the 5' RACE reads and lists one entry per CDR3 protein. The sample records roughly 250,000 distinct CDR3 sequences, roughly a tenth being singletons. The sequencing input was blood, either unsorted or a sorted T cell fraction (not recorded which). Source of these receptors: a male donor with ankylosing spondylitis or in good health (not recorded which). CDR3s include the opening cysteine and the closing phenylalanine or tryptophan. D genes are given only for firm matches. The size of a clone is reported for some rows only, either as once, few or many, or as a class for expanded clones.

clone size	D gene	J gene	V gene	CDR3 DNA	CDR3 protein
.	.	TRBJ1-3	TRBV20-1	TGCAGTGCTACCACAGGGTATCTTTCTGGAAACACCATATATTTT	CSATTGYLSGNTIYF
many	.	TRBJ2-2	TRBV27	TGTGCCAGCAGTTTATTTGGGCTCGGGGAGCTGTTTTTT	CASSLFGLGELFF
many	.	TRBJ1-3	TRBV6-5	TGTGCCAGCAGTCCCCCGGGTAGCTCTGGAAACACCATATATTTT	CASSPPGSSGNTIYF
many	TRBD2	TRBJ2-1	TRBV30	TGTGCCTGGAGTCTAGCGGGGAGCTCCTACAATGAGCAGTTCTTC	CAWSLAGSSYNEQFF
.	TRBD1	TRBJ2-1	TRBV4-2	TGTGCCAGCAGCCAAGAGGGACAGGGTTACAATGAGCAGTTCTTC	CASSQEGQGYNEQFF
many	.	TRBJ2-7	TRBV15	TGTGCCACCAGCATTTGGCAGGCCTACGAGCAGTACTTC	CATSIWQAYEQYF
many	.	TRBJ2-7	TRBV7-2	TGTGCCAGCAGGGGAGGCGTGACAGCCTACGAGCAGTACTTC	CASRGGVTAYEQYF
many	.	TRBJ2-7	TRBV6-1	TGTGCCAGCAGTCTCTCCAGGTTCCTCTACGAGCAGTACTTC	CASSLSRFLYEQYF
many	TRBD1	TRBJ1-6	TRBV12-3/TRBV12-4	TGTGCCAGCAGCGGGACAGGTCGGAATTCACCCCTCCACTTT	CASSGTGRNSPLHF
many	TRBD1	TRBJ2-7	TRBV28	TGCGCCAGCAGCTCCGGGACAGGGGTGTACGAGCAGTACTTC	CASSSGTGVYEQYF
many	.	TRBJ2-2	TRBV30	TGTGCCTGGAGCTTCAGGGGCACCACCGGGGAGCTGTTTTTT	CAWSFRGTTGELFF
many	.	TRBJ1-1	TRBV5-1	TGCGCCAGCAGCTTGGAGGTGGGCACTGAAGCTTTCTTT	CASSLEVGTEAFF
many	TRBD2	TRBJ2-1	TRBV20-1	TGCAGTGCTAGAGTAGCGGGGGGTCTTAGCTCCTACAATGAGCAGTTCTTC	CSARVAGGLSSYNEQFF
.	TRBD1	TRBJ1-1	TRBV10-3	TGTGCCATCAAGGACAGGGCCCTGGAGTGGACTGAAGCTTTCTTT	CAIKDRALEWTEAFF
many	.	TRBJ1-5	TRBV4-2	TGTGCCAGCAGCCGAGAAGGGGGAAACGGCAATCAGCCCCAGCATTTT	CASSREGGNGNQPQHF
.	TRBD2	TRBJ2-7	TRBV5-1	TGCGCCAGCAGCTTTAGCGGGAGGGGCTACGAGCAGTACTTC	CASSFSGRGYEQYF
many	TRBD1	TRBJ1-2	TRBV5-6	TGTGCCAGCAGCCAACCCGACAGGGCTTATGGCTACACCTTC	CASSQPDRAYGYTF
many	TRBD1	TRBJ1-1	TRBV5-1	TGCGCCAGCAGGAACCCAGGGGGAGCCAACACTGAAGCTTTCTTT	CASRNPGGANTEAFF
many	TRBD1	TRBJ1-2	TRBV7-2	TGTGCCAGCAGCTGGAACAGGGGAGATGGCTACACCTTC	CASSWNRGDGYTF
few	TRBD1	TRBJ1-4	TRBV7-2	TGTGCCAGCAGCGCGGGACAGGGGGAAAAACTGTTTTTT	CASSAGQGEKLFF
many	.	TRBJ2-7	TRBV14	TGTGCCAGCAGCCATAATGCCCGGGACCTTTACTACGAGCAGTACTTC	CASSHNARDLYYEQYF
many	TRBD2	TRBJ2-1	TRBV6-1	TGTGCCAGCAGGGAGGGACTAGCGGATTCCAATGAGCAGTTCTTC	CASREGLADSNEQFF
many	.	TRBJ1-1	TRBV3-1	TGTGCCAGCAGCCAAGATGGCGGCAGCTTGAACACTGAAGCTTTCTTT	CASSQDGGSLNTEAFF
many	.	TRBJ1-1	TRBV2	TGTGCCAGCAGTGAAGCGCAGGGATGGGATGAAGCTTTCTTT	CASSEAQGWDEAFF
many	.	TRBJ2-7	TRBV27	TGTGCCAGCAGTCCACCGGACGGATTAGCGCAGTACTTC	CASSPPDGLAQYF
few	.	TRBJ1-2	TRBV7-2	TGTGCCAGCAGCCCCGGTCCACAGATGGACTTC	CASSPGPQMDF
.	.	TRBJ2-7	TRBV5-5	TGTGCCAGCAGCTTGGTGGCGACTAAGTACTTC	CASSLVATKYF
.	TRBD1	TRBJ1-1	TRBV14	TGTGCCAGCAGCCAAGTGCCAGGGGGCGCAGCGGGGCAGGTTCCTTTCTTT	CASSQVPGGAAGQVPFF
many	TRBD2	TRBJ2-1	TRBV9	TGTGCCAGCAGCGCGACCAGCGGGGGCTCCTACAATGAGCAGTTCTTC	CASSATSGGSYNEQFF
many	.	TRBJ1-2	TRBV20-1	TGCAGTCTCCCCTGGAAGGCAGGCCCCTATGGCTACACCTTC	CSLPWKAGPYGYTF
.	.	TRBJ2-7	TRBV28	TGTGCCAGTCGGGCGGCGGGCCTCTCCTACGAGCAGTACTTC	CASRAAGLSYEQYF